This TCR beta chain was sequenced in a study of shared clonotypes between healthy human individuals. Broader study findings: Sampling involved blood alone; tissue repertoires likely differ. Incomplete sequencing of sorted subsets was indicated by rarefaction despite large depth.

The protocol was immunoSEQ multiplex PCR, while the TCRdb copy is restricted to in-frame clones and leaves out a portion. Found here are under 1 million clones, around 96% of them singletons; the top ten hold about 0.22%. In the naive CD8 group, cells lacked CD45RO and were positively selected for CCR7, so terminally differentiated effector memory CD45RA+ cells were left out. V dropped 1 base and J dropped 1; count of bases not matched to a gene: 20. CDR3 length equals 23 residues. Germline values: CDR1 MDHEN, CDR2 SYDVKM. Regarding this clone: Its antigen is undetermined.

Input material: naive CD8+ T cells sorted from blood. This sequence was found in a man aged 30-40 years in good health. The chain is built from TRBV28 and TRBJ2-4; 12 bases map to TRBD2. The CDR3 is CASSLLGWASGREGKDAKNIQYF. CDR3 bases: TGTGCCAGCAGTTTATTAGGGTGGGCTAGCGGGAGGGAAGGGAAAGATGCCAAAAACATTCAGTACTTC.